This TCR beta chain came from a study of coeliac disease. Overall study findings and caveats: Control samples showed higher TRB and TRG clonality than intraepithelial and lamina propria samples in active celiac disease.

Clones were read by immunoSEQ multiplex PCR, and TCRdb kept only the in-frame ones, dropping some. The sample consists of under 2,500 clones, roughly two thirds of them appearing once. In the case of this clone: Its antigen is as yet unknown.

The J segment lost 8 bases and the V segment lost 2 bases, leaving 13 bases of the junction unmatched. Germline CDR1 SGHAT, CDR2 FQNNGV. This CDR3 spans 17 amino acids. The sample consisted of intraepithelial lymphocytes from the gut. The chain couples TRBV11-2 to TRBJ2-1, with 9 bases matching TRBD2. This TCR came from a woman in her 70s with celiac disease on a gluten-free diet. The CDR3 bases are TGTGCCAGCAGCTTATTCCCTAGCGGGGCATTAACCGATGAGCAGTTCTTC. It codes for CASSLFPSGALTDEQFF. Together with reference TRBV11-2 and TRBJ2-1, the CDR3 gives the full variable domain: EAGVAQSPRYKIIEKRQSVAFWCNPISGHATLYWYQQILGQGPKLLIQFQNNGVVDDSQLPKDRFSAERLKGVDSTLKIQPAKLEDSAVYLCASSLFPSGALTDEQFFGPGTRLTVL.